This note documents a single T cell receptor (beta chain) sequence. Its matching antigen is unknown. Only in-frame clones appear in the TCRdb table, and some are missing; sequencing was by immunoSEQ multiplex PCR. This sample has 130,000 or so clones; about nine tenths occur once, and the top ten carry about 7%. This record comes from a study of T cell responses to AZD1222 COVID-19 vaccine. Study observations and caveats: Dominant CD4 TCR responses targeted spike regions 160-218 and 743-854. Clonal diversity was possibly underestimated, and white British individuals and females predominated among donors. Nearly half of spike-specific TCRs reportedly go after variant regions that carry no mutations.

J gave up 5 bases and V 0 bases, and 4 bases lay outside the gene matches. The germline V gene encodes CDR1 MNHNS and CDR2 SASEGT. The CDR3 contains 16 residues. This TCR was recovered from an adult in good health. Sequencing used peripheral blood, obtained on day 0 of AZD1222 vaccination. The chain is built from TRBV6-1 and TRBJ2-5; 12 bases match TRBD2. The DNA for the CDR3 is TGTGCCAGCAGTGAAGCACCGGGACTAGCGGGTGAGACCCAGTACTTC. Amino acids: CASSEAPGLAGETQYF.